This TCR beta chain was sequenced for a study of tumor-infiltrating lymphocytes in primary liver carcinoma. For the study at large: Tumors were staged T1-T3 N0M0 and measured roughly 4 to 10 cm across. Points from the study as a whole: Tumor tissue displayed a significantly greater top-250-clone fraction than blood (p = 0.039).

Reverse transcription of around 0.45 ug total RNA with a constant-region primer produced TCR beta cDNA. Slightly modified ARM-PCR with three nested multiplex PCR rounds yielded TCR beta libraries. Rounds one and two of PCR, each of roughly 10 cycles, were primed with TRBV1-TRBV30 forward primers and a C-beta reverse primer. TCRdb re-derived calls from the multiplex PCR reads in MiXCR, one entry per CDR3 protein. Here the sample spans hundreds of thousands of distinct CDR3 sequences, about 50% being singletons. On this clonotype: Its target is unknown. One junction end disagrees with the germline gene, perhaps due to a read error.

Germline DNA was also extracted, while the blood RNA originated from unsorted whole blood. Germline CDR1 MGHRA, CDR2 YSYEKL. CDR3 length equals 16 residues. The origin of this receptor is a woman aged 25 to 39 with primary liver carcinoma and hepatitis B virus infection. The chain couples TRBV4-1 to TRBJ2-1, with TRBD2 as a possible D gene (6 bases). Input material: peripheral blood. CDR3 residues: CTSSQDEGAGRNEQLF. The CDR3 DNA reads as TGCACCAGCAGCCAAGATGAAGGGGCAGGGAGGAATGAGCAGCTCTTC.